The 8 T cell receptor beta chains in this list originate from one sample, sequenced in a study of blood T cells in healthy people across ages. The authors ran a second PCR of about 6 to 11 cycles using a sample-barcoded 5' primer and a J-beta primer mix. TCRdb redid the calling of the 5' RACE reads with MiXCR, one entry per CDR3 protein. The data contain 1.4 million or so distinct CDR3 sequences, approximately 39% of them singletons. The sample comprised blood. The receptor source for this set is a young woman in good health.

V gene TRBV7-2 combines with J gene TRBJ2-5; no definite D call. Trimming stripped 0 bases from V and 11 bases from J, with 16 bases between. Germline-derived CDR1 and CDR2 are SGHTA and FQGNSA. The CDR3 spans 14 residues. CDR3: CASSLASRYNEQYF. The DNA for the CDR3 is TGTGCCAGCAGCTTAGCGTCAAGGTACAATGAGCAGTACTTC.

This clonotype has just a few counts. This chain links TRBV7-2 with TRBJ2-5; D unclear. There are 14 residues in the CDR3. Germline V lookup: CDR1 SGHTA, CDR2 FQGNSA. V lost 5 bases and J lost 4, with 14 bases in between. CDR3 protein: CASSPRRTGETQYF. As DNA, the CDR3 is TGTGCCAGCAGCCCCCGACGAACGGGAGAGACCCAGTACTTC.

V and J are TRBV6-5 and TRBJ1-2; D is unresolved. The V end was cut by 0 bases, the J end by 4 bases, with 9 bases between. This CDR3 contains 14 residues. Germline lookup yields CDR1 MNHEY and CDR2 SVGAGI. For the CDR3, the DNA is TGTGCCAGCAGTTACTCCGGGGATGGCTATGGCTACACCTTC. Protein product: CASSYSGDGYGYTF.

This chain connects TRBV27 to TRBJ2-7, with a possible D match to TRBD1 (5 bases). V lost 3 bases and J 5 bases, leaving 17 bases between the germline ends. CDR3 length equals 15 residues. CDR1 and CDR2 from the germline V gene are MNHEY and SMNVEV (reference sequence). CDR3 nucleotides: TGTGCCAGCAGTTTTAGGTCAGGGCCCCCCCACGAGCAGTACTTC. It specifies CASSFRSGPPHEQYF.

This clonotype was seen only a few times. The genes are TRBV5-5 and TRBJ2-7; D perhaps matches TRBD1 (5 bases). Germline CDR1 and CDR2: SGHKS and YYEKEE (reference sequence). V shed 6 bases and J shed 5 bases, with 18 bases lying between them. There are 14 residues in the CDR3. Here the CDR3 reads CASKLEGAVDEQYF. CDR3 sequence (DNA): TGTGCCAGCAAGCTGGAAGGGGCTGTCGACGAGCAGTACTTC. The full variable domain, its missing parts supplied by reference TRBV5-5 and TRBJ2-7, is DAGVTQSPTHLIKTRGQQVTLRCSPISGHKSVSWYQQVLGQGPQFIFQYYEKEERGRGNFPDRFSARQFPNYSSELNVNALLLGDSALYLCASKLEGAVDEQYFGPGTRLTVT.

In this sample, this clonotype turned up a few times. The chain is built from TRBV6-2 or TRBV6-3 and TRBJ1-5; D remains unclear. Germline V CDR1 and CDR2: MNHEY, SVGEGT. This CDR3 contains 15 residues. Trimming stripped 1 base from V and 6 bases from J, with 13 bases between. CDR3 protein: CASSYLLRTSQPQHF. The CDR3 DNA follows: TGTGCCAGCAGTTACTTATTGAGGACTTCTCAGCCCCAGCATTTT.

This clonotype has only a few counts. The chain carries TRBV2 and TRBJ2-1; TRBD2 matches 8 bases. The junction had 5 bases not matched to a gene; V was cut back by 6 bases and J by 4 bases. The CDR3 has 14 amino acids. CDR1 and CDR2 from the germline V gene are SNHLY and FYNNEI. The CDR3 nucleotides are TGTGCCAGCAGAAGGTCGGGAGGGTACAATGAGCAGTTCTTC. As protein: CASRRSGGYNEQFF.

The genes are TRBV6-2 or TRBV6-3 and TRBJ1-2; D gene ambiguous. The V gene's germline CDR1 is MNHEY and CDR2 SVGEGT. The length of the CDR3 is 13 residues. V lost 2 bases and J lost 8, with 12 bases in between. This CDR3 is CASSYTSGGGYTF. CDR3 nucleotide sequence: TGTGCCAGCAGTTACACCAGCGGCGGGGGCTACACCTTC.